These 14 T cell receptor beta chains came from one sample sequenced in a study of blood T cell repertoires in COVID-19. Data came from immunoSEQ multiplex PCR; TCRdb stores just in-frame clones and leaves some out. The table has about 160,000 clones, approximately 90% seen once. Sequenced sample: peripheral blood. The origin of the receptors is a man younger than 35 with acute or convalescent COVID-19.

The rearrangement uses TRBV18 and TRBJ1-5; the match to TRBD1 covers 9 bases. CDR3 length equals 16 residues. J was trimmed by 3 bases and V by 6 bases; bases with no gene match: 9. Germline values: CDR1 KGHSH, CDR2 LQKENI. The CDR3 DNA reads TGTGCCAGCTCTCTAACCGGGACAGGGCTCAATCAGCCCCAGCATTTT. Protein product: CASSLTGTGLNQPQHF. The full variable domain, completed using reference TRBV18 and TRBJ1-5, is NAGVMQNPRHLVRRRGQEARLRCSPMKGHSHVYWYRQLPEEGLKFMVYLQKENIIDESGMPKERFSAEFPKEGPSILRIQQVVRGDSAAYFCASSLTGTGLNQPQHFGDGTRLSIL.

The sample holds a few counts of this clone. CDR3 DNA: TGTGCCAGCAGTGAATCAGCTAGCGGGGGCCCCGGTCGAGAGACCCAGTACTTC. Its protein is CASSESASGGPGRETQYF. The J gene is TRBJ2-5, the V gene TRBV6-1, with TRBD2 matching 10 bases. V lost 2 bases and J lost 4; bases outside the gene matches: 13. Germline V CDR1 and CDR2: MNHNS, SASEGT. The CDR3 runs 18 residues.

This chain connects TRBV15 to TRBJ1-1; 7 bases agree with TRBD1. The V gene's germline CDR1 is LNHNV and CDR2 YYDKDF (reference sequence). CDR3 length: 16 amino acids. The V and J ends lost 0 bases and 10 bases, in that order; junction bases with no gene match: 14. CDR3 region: CATSRDGGGGGRGAFF. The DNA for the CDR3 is TGTGCCACCAGCAGAGATGGAGGAGGGGGCGGGAGGGGAGCTTTCTTT.

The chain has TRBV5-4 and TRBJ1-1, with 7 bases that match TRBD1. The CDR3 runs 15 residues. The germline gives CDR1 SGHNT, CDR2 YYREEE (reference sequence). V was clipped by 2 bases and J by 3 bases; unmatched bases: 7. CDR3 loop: CASSLQGRGDTEAFF. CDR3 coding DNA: TGTGCCAGCAGCTTACAGGGGCGAGGGGACACTGAAGCTTTCTTT.

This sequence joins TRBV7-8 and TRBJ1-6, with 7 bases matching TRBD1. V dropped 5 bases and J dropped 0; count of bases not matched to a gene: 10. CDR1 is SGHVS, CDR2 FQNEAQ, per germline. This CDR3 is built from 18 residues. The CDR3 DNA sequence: TGTGCCAGCAGCCCGGACAGGCGTCAGAGCTCCTATAATTCACCCCTCCACTTT. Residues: CASSPDRRQSSYNSPLHF.

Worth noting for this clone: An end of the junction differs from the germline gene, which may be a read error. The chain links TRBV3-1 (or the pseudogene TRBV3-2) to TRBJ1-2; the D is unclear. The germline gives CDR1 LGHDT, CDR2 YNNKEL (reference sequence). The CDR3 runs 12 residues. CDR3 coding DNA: TGTGCCAGCAGCCAAGATAACTACGGCTACACCTTC. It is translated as CASSQDNYGYTF.

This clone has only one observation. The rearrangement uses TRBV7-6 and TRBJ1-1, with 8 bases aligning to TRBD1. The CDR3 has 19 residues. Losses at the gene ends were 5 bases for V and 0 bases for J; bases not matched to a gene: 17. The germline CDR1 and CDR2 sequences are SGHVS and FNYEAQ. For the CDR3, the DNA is TGTGCCAGCAGCCTGAGGGACAGGCGGATTACCTTTATGAACACTGAAGCTTTCTTT. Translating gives CASSLRDRRITFMNTEAFF.

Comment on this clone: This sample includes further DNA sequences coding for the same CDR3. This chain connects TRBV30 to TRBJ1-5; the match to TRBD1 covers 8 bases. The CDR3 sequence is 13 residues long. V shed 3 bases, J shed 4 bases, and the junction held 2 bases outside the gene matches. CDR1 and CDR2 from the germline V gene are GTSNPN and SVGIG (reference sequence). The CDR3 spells CAWSGQGNQPQHF. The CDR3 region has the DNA TGTGCCTGGAGCGGACAGGGAAATCAGCCCCAGCATTTT.

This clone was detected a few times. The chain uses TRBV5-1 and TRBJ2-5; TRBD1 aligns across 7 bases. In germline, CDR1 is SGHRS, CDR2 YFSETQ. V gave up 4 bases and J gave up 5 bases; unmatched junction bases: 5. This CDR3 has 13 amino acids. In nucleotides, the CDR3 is TGCGCCAGCAGCGTGACAGGGCCGGAGACCCAGTACTTC. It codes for CASSVTGPETQYF.

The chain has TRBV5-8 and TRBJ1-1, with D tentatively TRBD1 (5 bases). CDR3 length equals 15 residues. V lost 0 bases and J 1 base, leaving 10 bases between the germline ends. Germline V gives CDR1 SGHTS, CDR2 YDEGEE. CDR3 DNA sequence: TGTGCCAGCAGCTTGGCTTCGACAGCGAACACTGAAGCTTTCTTT. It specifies CASSLASTANTEAFF.

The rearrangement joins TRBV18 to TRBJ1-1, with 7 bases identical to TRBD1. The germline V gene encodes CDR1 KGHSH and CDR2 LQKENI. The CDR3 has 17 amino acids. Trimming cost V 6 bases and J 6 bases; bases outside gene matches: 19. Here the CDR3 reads CASSRTFSGTVYAEAFF. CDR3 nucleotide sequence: TGTGCCAGCTCCCGGACCTTTTCCGGGACAGTCTACGCTGAAGCTTTCTTT.

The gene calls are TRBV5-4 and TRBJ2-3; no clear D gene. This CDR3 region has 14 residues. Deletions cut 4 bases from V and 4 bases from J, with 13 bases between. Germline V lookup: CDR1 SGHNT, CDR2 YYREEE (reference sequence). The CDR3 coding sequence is TGTGCCAGCAGCCTAGGCGGTTTGGCAGATACGCAGTATTTT. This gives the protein CASSLGGLADTQYF.

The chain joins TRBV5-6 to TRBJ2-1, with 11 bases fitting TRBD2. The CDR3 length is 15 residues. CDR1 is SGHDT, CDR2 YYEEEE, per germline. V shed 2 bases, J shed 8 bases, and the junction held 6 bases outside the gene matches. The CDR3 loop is CASSFTSGSADEQFF. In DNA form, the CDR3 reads TGTGCCAGCAGCTTCACTAGCGGGAGTGCCGATGAGCAGTTCTTC.

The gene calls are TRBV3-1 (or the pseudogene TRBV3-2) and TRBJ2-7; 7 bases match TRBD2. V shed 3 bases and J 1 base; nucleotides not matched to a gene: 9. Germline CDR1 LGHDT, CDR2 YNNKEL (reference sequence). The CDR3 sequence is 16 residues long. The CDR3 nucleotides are TGTGCCAGCAGCCACCTCAGCGGGACGCGGTCCTACGAGCAGTACTTC. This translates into CASSHLSGTRSYEQYF.